A selection of T cell receptor beta chains follows, all from one sample in a study of blood T cell repertoires in COVID-19. Assay: immunoSEQ multiplex PCR; the TCRdb copy retains only in-frame clones and omits some. This sample has about 67,000 clones, with 80% to 85% found just once. Sequencing was done on a sample of peripheral blood. These receptor sequences come from a human donor in a cohort sampled during active COVID-19. Both conserved end residues are part of each CDR3. A D gene is named only where the DNA matches it firmly. Size is stated for part of the rows, as once, few or many counts, or as a class when the clone is expanded.

D gene | clone size | J gene | V gene | CDR3 length | CDR3 DNA | CDR3 protein
NA | NA | TRBJ2-1 | TRBV29-1 | 10 | TGCAGCGTTGTGGAGGCCGAGCAGTTCTTC | CSVVEAEQFF
TRBD1 | once | TRBJ1-5 | TRBV6-2/TRBV6-3 | 14 | TGTGCCAGCAGTAACAACAGGGGCCGCAGCGCCCAGCATTTT | CASSNNRGRSAQHF
TRBD2 | NA | TRBJ2-3 | TRBV7-3 | 17 | TGTGCCAGCAGCCCATCTTTCCGCACGGGGGGGGCAGATACGCAGTATTTT | CASSPSFRTGGADTQYF
TRBD1 | NA | TRBJ2-7 | TRBV5-1 | 15 | TGCGCCAGCAGCTTGCAGGGGGAAAAGTTTTACGAGCAGTACTTC | CASSLQGEKFYEQYF
NA | once | TRBJ2-3 | TRBV5-1 | 15 | TGCGCCAGCAGCTTGAGGCCCGAGGACACAGATACGCAGTATTTT | CASSLRPEDTDTQYF
TRBD2 | NA | TRBJ2-3 | TRBV7-2 | 16 | TGTGCCAGCAGCTTCCGACTAGCGGGGGGGAGAGATACGCAGTATTTT | CASSFRLAGGRDTQYF
NA | few | TRBJ1-2 | TRBV4-3 | 14 | TGCGCCAGCAGCCAAGTCGCGGGGAGCTATGGCTACACCTTC | CASSQVAGSYGYTF
NA | NA | TRBJ1-2 | TRBV6-5 | 13 | TGTGCCAGCAAGCCCGACAGCCTCTATGGCTACACCTTC | CASKPDSLYGYTF
NA | NA | TRBJ2-3 | TRBV7-9 | 12 | TGTGCCCTAAGCGAAGAGGTAGATACGCAGTATTTT | CALSEEVDTQYF
NA | NA | TRBJ2-7 | TRBV18 | 12 | TGTGCCAGCTCACCTTCCAGGGGCGAGCAGTACTTC | CASSPSRGEQYF
NA | NA | TRBJ1-3 | TRBV19 | 15 | TGTGCCAGTAGTAGGTGGGCAGGGGCTGGAAACACCATATATTTT | CASSRWAGAGNTIYF
NA | few | TRBJ1-3 | TRBV9 | 15 | TGTGCCAGCAGCTTAGGAGGAATCTCTGGAAACACCATATATTTT | CASSLGGISGNTIYF
NA | NA | TRBJ2-2 | TRBV11-2 | 15 | TGTGCCAGCAGCCCTGACCAATCGGGCACCGGGGAGCTGTTTTTT | CASSPDQSGTGELFF
NA | NA | TRBJ2-1 | TRBV27 | 14 | TGTGCCAGCACCTCGGCGGGTGTCTACAATGAGCAGTTCTTC | CASTSAGVYNEQFF
NA | NA | TRBJ1-1 | TRBV27 | 14 | TGTGCCAGCAGTTTCGGGGGGGAGAACACTGAAGCTTTCTTT | CASSFGGENTEAFF
NA | NA | TRBJ2-1 | TRBV11-2 | 14 | TGTGCCAGCAGCTCCAGGGGATCCGGCAATGAGCAGTTCTTC | CASSSRGSGNEQFF
TRBD2 | NA | TRBJ2-5 | TRBV9 | 17 | TGTGCCAGCAGCGTAGGTTTCGGCGGGGGAAGCCAAGAGACCCAGTACTTC | CASSVGFGGGSQETQYF
TRBD1 | NA | TRBJ1-6 | TRBV6-5 | 15 | TGTGCCAGCAGGCCTGACAGGGTGAAGAATTCACCCCTCCACTTT | CASRPDRVKNSPLHF
TRBD2 | NA | TRBJ2-2 | TRBV5-1 | 17 | TGCGCCAGCAGCTTTACCCTAGTAGCGGGGTCTACCGGGGAGCTGTTTTTT | CASSFTLVAGSTGELFF
TRBD1 | NA | TRBJ1-2 | TRBV19 | 15 | TGTGCCAGTAGTACCCCACAGGGGGCGAACTATGGCTACACCTTC | CASSTPQGANYGYTF
NA | NA | TRBJ1-2 | TRBV6-1 | 14 | TGTGCCAGCAGTGAAGCTTCTAGCCTTTATGGCTACACCTTC | CASSEASSLYGYTF
TRBD2 | NA | TRBJ2-1 | TRBV28 | 19 | TGTGCCAGCAGTTTTCCCTGGCGGGGGGGACGAAGCTCCTACAATGAGCAGTTCTTC | CASSFPWRGGRSSYNEQFF
TRBD2 | NA | TRBJ2-5 | TRBV10-3 | 20 | TGTGCCATCAGTGAGTCGAAACTAGCGGGGGGCCGGGGGGGCCAAGAGACCCAGTACTTC | CAISESKLAGGRGGQETQYF
TRBD2 | once | TRBJ2-3 | TRBV9 | 16 | TGTGCCAGCAGCGAACTAGCGGGGGAGGTGTTTGTTACGCAGTATTTT | CASSELAGEVFVTQYF
NA | NA | TRBJ1-1 | TRBV30 | 12 | TGTGCCCTGGCCGGGGGGATCACTGAAGCTTTCTTT | CALAGGITEAFF
NA | NA | TRBJ1-2 | TRBV12-5 | 12 | TGTGCTAGTGCCGACAGGAGCTATGGCTACACCTTC | CASADRSYGYTF
NA | few | TRBJ2-7 | TRBV10-3 | 16 | TGTGCCATCAGTGAAGGCCAAGGGCAGGGAGGCGACGAGCAGTACTTC | CAISEGQGQGGDEQYF
NA | NA | TRBJ1-5 | TRBV24-1 | 18 | TGTGCCACCAGTCGCCGATCCCACAGGGAACTAGGCAATCAGCCCCAGCATTTT | CATSRRSHRELGNQPQHF
TRBD2 | NA | TRBJ2-7 | TRBV19 | 17 | TGTGCCAGTAGTCCGGGGACTAGCGGGGGACCGTCCTACGAGCAGTACTTC | CASSPGTSGGPSYEQYF
NA | NA | TRBJ2-6 | TRBV27 | 19 | TGTGCCAGCAGTCCCTTTAATAGGGGGTATTCAACTGGGGCCAACGTCCTGACTTTC | CASSPFNRGYSTGANVLTF
TRBD1 | few | TRBJ1-5 | TRBV28 | 16 | TGTGCCAGCAGTTTACCAAACAGGGGAGGCAATCAGCCCCAGCATTTT | CASSLPNRGGNQPQHF
NA | NA | TRBJ2-6 | TRBV12-3/TRBV12-4 | 13 | TGTGCCAGCAGTTTCCGTGGGGCCAACGTCCTGACTTTC | CASSFRGANVLTF
NA | NA | TRBJ1-5 | TRBV12-3/TRBV12-4 | 12 | TGTGCCAGCAGTCCAGGGAATCAGCCCCAGCATTTT | CASSPGNQPQHF
NA | NA | TRBJ1-5 | TRBV15 | 15 | TGTGCCACCAGCAGGGGTAGCCCCAACAATCAGCCCCAGCATTTT | CATSRGSPNNQPQHF
TRBD1 | NA | TRBJ1-1 | TRBV9 | 13 | TGTGCCAGCAGCGCCAGGGGGCGGACTGAAGCTTTCTTT | CASSARGRTEAFF
NA | NA | TRBJ1-6 | TRBV2 | 15 | TGTGCCAGCAGTGACGGACAGAGTTCTTATTCACCCCTCCACTTT | CASSDGQSSYSPLHF
NA | NA | TRBJ2-1 | TRBV6-5 | 14 | TGTGCCAGCAGTCTTTTCCTAGTATCTAGTGAGCAGTTCTTC | CASSLFLVSSEQFF
NA | medium-sized | TRBJ1-6 | TRBV7-2 | 15 | TGTGCCAGCCGAGGCCAGACAGCTAATAATTCACCCCTCCACTTT | CASRGQTANNSPLHF
NA | once | TRBJ2-2 | TRBV27 | 12 | TGTGCCAGCAGTTATAGCACCGGGGAGCTGTTTTTT | CASSYSTGELFF
TRBD2 | few | TRBJ2-7 | TRBV14 | 19 | TGTGCCAGCAGCCCCTCGGGACTAGCGGGCCTTAGGAGCTCCTACGAGCAGTACTTC | CASSPSGLAGLRSSYEQYF
NA | NA | TRBJ1-5 | TRBV2 | 14 | TGTGCCAGCAGTGTAGGCGGTAGCAATCAGCCCCAGCATTTT | CASSVGGSNQPQHF
TRBD2 | NA | TRBJ2-3 | TRBV2 | 14 | TGTGCCAGCAGGGGAGCGGGGGGGAAAGATACGCAGTATTTT | CASRGAGGKDTQYF
NA | few | TRBJ2-1 | TRBV9 | 15 | TGTGCCAGCAGCCTGACTAGGAGCTCCTACAATGAGCAGTTCTTC | CASSLTRSSYNEQFF
NA | NA | TRBJ2-1 | TRBV28 | 15 | TGTGCCAGCAGTTTTAGGGGCGAAGCTTACAATGAGCAGTTCTTC | CASSFRGEAYNEQFF
NA | NA | TRBJ2-1 | TRBV5-4 | 13 | TGTGCCAGCAGCTTGTCTGGAGGGAATGAGCAGTTCTTC | CASSLSGGNEQFF
TRBD2 | NA | TRBJ2-2 | TRBV7-2 | 15 | TGTGCCAGCAGCCTCACGACTAGCTATGTCGGGGAGCTGTTTTTT | CASSLTTSYVGELFF
TRBD2 | NA | TRBJ2-2 | TRBV3-1/TRBV3-2 | 18 | TGTGCCAGCAGCCAAGAAGGTAGCGGGGGGCGTCGCACCGGGGAGCTGTTTTTT | CASSQEGSGGRRTGELFF
NA | once | TRBJ2-7 | TRBV10-3 | 21 | TGTGCCATCAGTGAGTCGATAATCCCGAGAGACGACGGGAGAAATTCCTACGAGCAGTACTTC | CAISESIIPRDDGRNSYEQYF
TRBD1 | NA | TRBJ1-4 | TRBV3-1/TRBV3-2 | 15 | TGTGCCAGCAGCCGTCAGGGACAGGGAGAAGAAAAACTGTTTTTT | CASSRQGQGEEKLFF
TRBD1 | NA | TRBJ2-7 | TRBV30 | 15 | TGTGCCTGGCCCCACCCCCGGGACAGCACCTACGAGCAGTACTTC | CAWPHPRDSTYEQYF
NA | NA | TRBJ2-2 | TRBV2 | 15 | TGTGCCAGCAGTGAAGAGGGCGGACACTACGGGGAGCTGTTTTTT | CASSEEGGHYGELFF
NA | once | TRBJ2-7 | TRBV28 | 14 | TGTGCCAGCCAGAAGGGGTATGGAGCCTACGAGCAGTACTTC | CASQKGYGAYEQYF
NA | NA | TRBJ2-1 | TRBV6-5 | 14 | TGTGCCAGCAGTATTTCCCATTCCTACAATGAGCAGTTCTTC | CASSISHSYNEQFF
NA | NA | TRBJ1-5 | TRBV20-1 | 20 | TGCAGTGCTAGTGCCCTCATTGGCTCCGGGGGAGAGAATAGCAATCAGCCCCAGCATTTT | CSASALIGSGGENSNQPQHF
TRBD2 | NA | TRBJ2-3 | TRBV30 | 15 | TGTGCCTGGGGGGCGGGGACTAGGAGTACAGATACGCAGTATTTT | CAWGAGTRSTDTQYF
TRBD1 | NA | TRBJ1-6 | TRBV7-9 | 14 | TGTGCCAGCAGCGACAGGGGAGGAGAATCACCCCTCCACTTT | CASSDRGGESPLHF
NA | NA | TRBJ2-5 | TRBV2 | 15 | TGTGCCAGCAGCCTGCGACTAGTTAGCCAAGAGACCCAGTACTTC | CASSLRLVSQETQYF
NA | NA | TRBJ2-3 | TRBV5-4 | 14 | TGTGCCAGCAGCTTTCGTGTTGCGCAAGATACGCAGTATTTT | CASSFRVAQDTQYF
NA | once | TRBJ2-7 | TRBV7-6 | 12 | TGTGCCAGCAGCTCCAGGCGCTACGAGCAGTACTTC | CASSSRRYEQYF
NA | NA | TRBJ2-1 | TRBV11-2 | 17 | TGTGCCAGCAGTCGAACCCCCGGCGGGATTGCACACAATGAGCAGTTCTTC | CASSRTPGGIAHNEQFF